This TCR beta chain was identified in a study of cytomegalovirus exposure and HLA in healthy donors. General observations from the study: A later analysis showed HLA-associated TCR beta chains outstripping equally common others in clonal expansion. Most of the TCR beta V segments (in an earlier analysis) were productive either about 87% or about 30% of the time. Later on, an analysis found that several of the most significant clusters appeared to be linked to common viral pathogens, which included parvovirus B19.

Nominally healthy donors provided the samples, though records likely missed some immune exposures. As for this clone: Its target is not known.

The PCR used 60 Vbeta and 13 Jbeta primers. The data were produced by immunoSEQ multiplex PCR, yet TCRdb's version contains in-frame clones alone and is incomplete. The sample carries under 200,000 clones, approximately 67% recorded once. The CDR3 has 18 residues. CDR1 is SGHRS and CDR2 is YFSETQ in the germline V gene. V gave up 3 bases and J gave up 0 bases, with 19 bases separating them. The specimen was PBMCs. This rearrangement joins TRBV5-1 to TRBJ1-3; D is undetermined. This TCR came from a man aged 35 to 55 in good health and CMV-seronegative. This chain's CDR3 is CASSWEGRTSFSGNTIYF. The CDR3 DNA sequence: TGCGCCAGCAGCTGGGAGGGCAGGACCTCGTTCTCTGGAAACACCATATATTTT.